The clone carrying this T cell receptor (beta chain) has a count of ten or more. The data originate from a study of regulatory T cells in long-lasting Graves disease. As to time point: newly diagnosed GD, antithyroid drugs for less than 3 months. TCR sequences were obtained from RNA taken from PBMCs. To make TCR beta libraries, researchers used iRepertoire HTBI primers and Arm-PCR of CDR3 regions. TCRdb analysed the multiplex PCR reads with MiXCR anew, one entry per CDR3 protein. The sample yields under 450,000 distinct CDR3 sequences, 10% to 15% seen once. These same records also appear under a second study, on T cells in Graves' hyperthyroidism and ophthalmopathy.

This sequence was found in a woman between 18 and 29 years old with Graves disease. Sequencing was performed on peripheral blood mononuclear cells (PBMCs), taken at new diagnosis, from a patient treated with antithyroid drugs.

This chain's CDR3 is CASSPGTAGGVRAFF. DNA of the CDR3: TGTGCCAGCAGTCCCGGGACAGCGGGTGGCGTAAGAGCTTTCTTT. The chain carries TRBV2 and TRBJ1-1; 7 bases line up with TRBD1. Looked up from germline, CDR1 is SNHLY and CDR2 is FYNNEI. The CDR3 has 15 amino acids. The J segment lost 10 bases and the V segment lost 5 bases, leaving 16 bases of the junction unmatched.